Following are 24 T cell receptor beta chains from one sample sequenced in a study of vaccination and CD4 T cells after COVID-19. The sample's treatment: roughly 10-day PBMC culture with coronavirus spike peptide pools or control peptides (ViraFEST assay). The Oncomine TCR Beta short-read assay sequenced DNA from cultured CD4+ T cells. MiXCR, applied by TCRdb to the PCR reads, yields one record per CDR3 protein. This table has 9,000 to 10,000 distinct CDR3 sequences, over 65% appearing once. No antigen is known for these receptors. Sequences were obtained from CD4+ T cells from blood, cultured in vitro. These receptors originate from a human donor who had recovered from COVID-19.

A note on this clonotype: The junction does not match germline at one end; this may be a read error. CDR3 protein: CASSPGRWKHHIF. CDR3 DNA: TGTGCCAGCAGTCCAGGGCGGTGGAAACACCATATATTT. The chain couples TRBV27 to TRBJ1-3; possibly TRBD1 for D (5 bases). Germline loops: CDR1 MNHEY, CDR2 SMNVEV (reference sequence). The CDR3 is made up of 13 amino acids.

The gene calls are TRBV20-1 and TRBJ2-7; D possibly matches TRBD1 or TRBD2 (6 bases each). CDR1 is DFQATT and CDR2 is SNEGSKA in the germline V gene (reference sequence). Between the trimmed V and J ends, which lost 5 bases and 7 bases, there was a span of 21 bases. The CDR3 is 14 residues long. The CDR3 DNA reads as TGCAGTGCTCCAAGGGGGACTCGAGTCGGGGAGCAGTACTTC. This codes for CSAPRGTRVGEQYF.

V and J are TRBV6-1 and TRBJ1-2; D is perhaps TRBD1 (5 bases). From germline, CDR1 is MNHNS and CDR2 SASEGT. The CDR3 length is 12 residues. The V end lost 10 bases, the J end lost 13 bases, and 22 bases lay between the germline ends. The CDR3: CATLTPPGHCTF. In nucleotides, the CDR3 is TGTGCCACCCTAACCCCCCCAGGACATTGCACCTTC.

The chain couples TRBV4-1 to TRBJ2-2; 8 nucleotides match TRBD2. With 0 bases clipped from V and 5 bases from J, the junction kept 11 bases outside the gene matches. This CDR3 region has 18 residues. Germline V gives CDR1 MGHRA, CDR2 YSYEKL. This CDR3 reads CASSQDPRGVVGTGELFF. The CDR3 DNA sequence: TGCGCCAGCAGCCAAGATCCGCGGGGGGTGGTAGGGACCGGGGAGCTGTTTTTT.

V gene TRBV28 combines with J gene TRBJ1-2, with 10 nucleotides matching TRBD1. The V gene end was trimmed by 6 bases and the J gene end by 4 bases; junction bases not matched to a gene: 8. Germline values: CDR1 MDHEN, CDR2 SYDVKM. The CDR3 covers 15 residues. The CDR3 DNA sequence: TGTGCCAGCAGGGGGTCCGGGACAGGGGTCTATGGCTACACCTTC. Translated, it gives CASRGSGTGVYGYTF.

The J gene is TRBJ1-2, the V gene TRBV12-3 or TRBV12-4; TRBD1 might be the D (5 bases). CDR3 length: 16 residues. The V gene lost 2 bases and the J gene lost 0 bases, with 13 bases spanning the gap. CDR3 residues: CASSLSSGTANYGYTF. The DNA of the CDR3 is TGTGCCAGCAGTTTATCATCCGGGACGGCTAACTATGGCTACACCTTC.

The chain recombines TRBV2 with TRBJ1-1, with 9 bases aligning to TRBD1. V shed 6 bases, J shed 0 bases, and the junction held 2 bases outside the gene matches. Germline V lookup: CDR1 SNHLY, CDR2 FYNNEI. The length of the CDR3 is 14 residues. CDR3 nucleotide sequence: TGTGCCAGCAGCCGGGACAGGGTGAACACTGAAGCTTTCTTT. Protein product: CASSRDRVNTEAFF.

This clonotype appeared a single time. The CDR3 is CASSLHRTVNTEAFF. The CDR3 nucleotides are TGTGCCAGCAGCTTGCACCGGACAGTGAACACTGAAGCTTTCTTT. J is TRBJ1-1 and V is TRBV7-9, with D possibly TRBD1 on 6 matching bases. The V end was cut by 3 bases, the J end by 0 bases, with 11 bases between. The CDR3 length is 15 residues. Germline loops: CDR1 SEHNR, CDR2 FQNEAQ (reference sequence).

The DNA for the CDR3 is TGTGCCAGCAGCCAATATAAAGGACAGGACGAGCAGTACTTC. It translates to CASSQYKGQDEQYF. The chain combines TRBV7-2 with TRBJ2-7; the match to TRBD1 covers 7 bases. Germline V gives CDR1 SGHTA, CDR2 FQGNSA. The CDR3 loop spans 14 amino acids. J was trimmed by 5 bases and V by 5 bases; bases with no gene match: 9.

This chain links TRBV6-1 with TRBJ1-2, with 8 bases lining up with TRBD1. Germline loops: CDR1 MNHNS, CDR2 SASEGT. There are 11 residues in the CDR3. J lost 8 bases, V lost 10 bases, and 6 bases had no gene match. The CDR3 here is CATSDRAGYTF. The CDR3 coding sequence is TGTGCCACCTCGGACAGGGCGGGCTACACCTTC.

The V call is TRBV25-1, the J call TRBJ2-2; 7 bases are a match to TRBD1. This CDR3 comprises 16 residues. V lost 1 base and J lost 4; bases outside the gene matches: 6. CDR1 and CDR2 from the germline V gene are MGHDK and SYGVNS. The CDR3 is CASSESGQPTTGELFF. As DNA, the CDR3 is TGTGCCAGCAGTGAATCGGGACAGCCTACCACCGGGGAGCTGTTTTTT.

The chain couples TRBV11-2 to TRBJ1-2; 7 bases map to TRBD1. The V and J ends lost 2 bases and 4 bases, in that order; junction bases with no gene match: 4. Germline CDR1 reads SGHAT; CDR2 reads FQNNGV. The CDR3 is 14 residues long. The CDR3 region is CASSLPRDSYGYTF. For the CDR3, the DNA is TGTGCCAGCAGCTTACCCAGGGACAGCTATGGCTACACCTTC.

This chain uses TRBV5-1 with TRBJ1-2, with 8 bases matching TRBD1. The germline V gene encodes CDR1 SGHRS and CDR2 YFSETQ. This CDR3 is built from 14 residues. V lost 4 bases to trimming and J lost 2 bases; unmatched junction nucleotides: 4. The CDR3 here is CASSEGTGNYGYTF. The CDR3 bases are TGCGCCAGCAGCGAAGGGACAGGCAACTATGGCTACACCTTC.

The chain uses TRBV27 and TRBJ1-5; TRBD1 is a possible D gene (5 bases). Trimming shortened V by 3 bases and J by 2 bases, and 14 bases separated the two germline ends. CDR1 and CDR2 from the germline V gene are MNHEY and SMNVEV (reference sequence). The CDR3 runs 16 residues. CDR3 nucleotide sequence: TGTGCCAGCAGTTTCCTCGCGGTGGGGGGCAATCAGCCCCAGCATTTT. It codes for CASSFLAVGGNQPQHF.

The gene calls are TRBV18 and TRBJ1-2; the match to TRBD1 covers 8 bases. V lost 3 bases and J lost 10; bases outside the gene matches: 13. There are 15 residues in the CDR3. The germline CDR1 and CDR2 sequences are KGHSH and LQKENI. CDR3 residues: CASSPVRQGWDDYTF. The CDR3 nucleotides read TGTGCCAGCTCACCGGTTCGACAGGGGTGGGATGACTACACCTTC. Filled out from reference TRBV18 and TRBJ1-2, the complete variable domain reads NAGVMQNPRHLVRRRGQEARLRCSPMKGHSHVYWYRQLPEEGLKFMVYLQKENIIDESGMPKERFSAEFPKEGPSILRIQQVVRGDSAAYFCASSPVRQGWDDYTFGSGTRLTVV.

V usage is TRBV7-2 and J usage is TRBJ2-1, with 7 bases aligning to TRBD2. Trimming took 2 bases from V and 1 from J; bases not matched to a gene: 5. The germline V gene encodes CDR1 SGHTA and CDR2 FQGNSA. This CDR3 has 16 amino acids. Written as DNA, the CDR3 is TGTGCCAGCAGCTTATCGCTAGCGGCTTCCTACAATGAGCAGTTCTTC. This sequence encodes CASSLSLAASYNEQFF.

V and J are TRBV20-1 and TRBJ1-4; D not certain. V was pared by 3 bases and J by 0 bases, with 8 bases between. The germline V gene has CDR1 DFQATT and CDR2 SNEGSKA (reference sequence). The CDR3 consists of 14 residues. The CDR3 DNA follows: TGCAGTGCTAGCCGGGATGCAACTAATGAAAAACTGTTTTTT. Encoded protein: CSASRDATNEKLFF.

The CDR3 is CASSSAGGPNQPQHF. In DNA form, the CDR3 reads TGTGCCAGCAGTTCAGCAGGGGGCCCCAATCAGCCCCAGCATTTT. The V gene is TRBV6-5, the J gene TRBJ1-5, with TRBD1 identical over 8 bases. V lost 4 bases, J lost 3 bases, and 5 bases stayed unmatched. The CDR3 runs 15 residues. CDR1 MNHEY and CDR2 SVGAGI come from the germline V gene.

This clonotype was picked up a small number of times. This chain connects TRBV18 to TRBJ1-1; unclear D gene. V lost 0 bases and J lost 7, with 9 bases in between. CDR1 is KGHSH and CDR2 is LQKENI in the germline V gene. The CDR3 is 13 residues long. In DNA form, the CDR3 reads TGTGCCAGCTCACCACCCACAGCCGTTGAAGCTTTCTTT. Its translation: CASSPPTAVEAFF.

The CDR3 nucleotides are TGTGCCAGCAGTTTATTTTGGGGGAGGGGTAACTATGGCTACACCTTC. Residues: CASSLFWGRGNYGYTF. This chain uses TRBV27 with TRBJ1-2, with a possible D match to TRBD1 (5 bases). Trimming stripped 1 base from V and 1 base from J, with 13 bases between. The germline V gene encodes CDR1 MNHEY and CDR2 SMNVEV (reference sequence). The CDR3 covers 16 residues.

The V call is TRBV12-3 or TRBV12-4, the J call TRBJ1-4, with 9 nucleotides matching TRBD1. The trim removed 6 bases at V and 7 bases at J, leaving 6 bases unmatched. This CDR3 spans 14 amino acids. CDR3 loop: CASSRGQGSEKLFF. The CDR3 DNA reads TGTGCCAGCAGCCGGGGACAGGGCAGTGAAAAACTGTTTTTT.

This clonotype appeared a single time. For the CDR3, the DNA is TGTGCCAGCAGCCCTCTTGGGAGGGACAGGGACGACATTCAGTACTTC. It translates to CASSPLGRDRDDIQYF. The chain links TRBV7-2 to TRBJ2-4; 9 bases agree with TRBD1. CDR3 length: 16 amino acids. The germline V gene has CDR1 SGHTA and CDR2 FQGNSA. J lost 8 bases, V lost 5 bases, and 13 bases had no gene match.

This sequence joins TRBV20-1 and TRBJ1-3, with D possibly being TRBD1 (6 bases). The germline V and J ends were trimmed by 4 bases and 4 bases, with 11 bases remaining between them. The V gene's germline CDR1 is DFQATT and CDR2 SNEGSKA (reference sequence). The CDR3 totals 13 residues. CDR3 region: CSATPGTGNTIYF. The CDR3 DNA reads TGCAGTGCTACTCCGGGGACAGGAAACACCATATATTTT.

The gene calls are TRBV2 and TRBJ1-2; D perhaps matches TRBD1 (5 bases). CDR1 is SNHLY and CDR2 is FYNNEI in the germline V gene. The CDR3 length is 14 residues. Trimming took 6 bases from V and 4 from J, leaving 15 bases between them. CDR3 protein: CASRTRDGPYGYTF. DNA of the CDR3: TGTGCCAGCAGAACCCGGGACGGACCCTATGGCTACACCTTC.